The rows below give T cell receptor beta chains drawn from one sample of a study of OX40 agonist ivuxolimab in advanced cancers. Measured with immunoSEQ multiplex PCR; TCRdb has only the in-frame clones, and not every one. The data show 60,000 or so clones, approximately 81% seen once. The material sequenced was CD4+ or CD8+ T cells sorted from blood, taken in a trial of the OX40 agonist ivuxolimab. Source of these receptors: an adult with an advanced solid tumor such as melanoma, head and neck, liver or kidney cancer. Each CDR3 is given without its conserved first and last residue. Each record gives: V gene, J gene, CDR3 protein.

V: TRBV6-1; J: TRBJ2-4; CDR3: ASSSSSGVGDIQY
V: TRBV6-1; J: TRBJ1-1; CDR3: ASSELPGLNTEAF
V: TRBV5-4; J: TRBJ2-7; CDR3: ASSRDGYYEQY
V: TRBV29-1; J: TRBJ2-3; CDR3: SVRSTDTQY
V: TRBV19; J: TRBJ2-2; CDR3: ASSMGSGAGELF
V: TRBV5-4; J: TRBJ2-6; CDR3: ASSSGEGTSGANVLT
V: TRBV4-2; J: TRBJ2-1; CDR3: ASSQDGRLAGGINEQF
V: TRBV7-9; J: TRBJ2-2; CDR3: ASSTTGGTGELF
V: TRBV29-1; J: TRBJ1-4; CDR3: SGGQGGNEKLF
V: TRBV11-2; J: TRBJ2-5; CDR3: ASSLARGYQETQY
V: TRBV28; J: TRBJ2-7; CDR3: ASTASGYSYEQY
V: TRBV18; J: TRBJ2-5; CDR3: ASSPMASGSPKETQY
V: TRBV27; J: TRBJ2-3; CDR3: ASSLNGQAGDTQY
V: TRBV7-6; J: TRBJ2-5; CDR3: ASSLVVTGGGETQY
V: TRBV4-2; J: TRBJ2-3; CDR3: ASSQGPLLAGATDTQY
V: TRBV5-1; J: TRBJ2-2; CDR3: ASSSRQSLNTGELF
V: TRBV7-2; J: TRBJ2-7; CDR3: ASSLSGAYEQY
V: TRBV5-5; J: TRBJ2-7; CDR3: ASSLLSSSYEQY
V: TRBV28; J: TRBJ2-7; CDR3: ASSFADRGEEQY
V: TRBV4-2; J: TRBJ2-2; CDR3: ASSTTGTPNGELF
V: TRBV9; J: TRBJ2-1; CDR3: ASSVTSGEQF
V: TRBV7-9; J: TRBJ1-2; CDR3: ASSLGGANYGYT
V: TRBV11-2; J: TRBJ2-3; CDR3: ASSTGRRTDTQY
V: TRBV25-1; J: TRBJ1-1; CDR3: ASWGLGSSNTEAF
V: TRBV2; J: TRBJ2-1; CDR3: ASSGRESSYNEQF
V: TRBV7-2; J: TRBJ1-2; CDR3: ASSSVGQGEGYT
V: TRBV6-5; J: TRBJ2-7; CDR3: ASSRGDYEQY